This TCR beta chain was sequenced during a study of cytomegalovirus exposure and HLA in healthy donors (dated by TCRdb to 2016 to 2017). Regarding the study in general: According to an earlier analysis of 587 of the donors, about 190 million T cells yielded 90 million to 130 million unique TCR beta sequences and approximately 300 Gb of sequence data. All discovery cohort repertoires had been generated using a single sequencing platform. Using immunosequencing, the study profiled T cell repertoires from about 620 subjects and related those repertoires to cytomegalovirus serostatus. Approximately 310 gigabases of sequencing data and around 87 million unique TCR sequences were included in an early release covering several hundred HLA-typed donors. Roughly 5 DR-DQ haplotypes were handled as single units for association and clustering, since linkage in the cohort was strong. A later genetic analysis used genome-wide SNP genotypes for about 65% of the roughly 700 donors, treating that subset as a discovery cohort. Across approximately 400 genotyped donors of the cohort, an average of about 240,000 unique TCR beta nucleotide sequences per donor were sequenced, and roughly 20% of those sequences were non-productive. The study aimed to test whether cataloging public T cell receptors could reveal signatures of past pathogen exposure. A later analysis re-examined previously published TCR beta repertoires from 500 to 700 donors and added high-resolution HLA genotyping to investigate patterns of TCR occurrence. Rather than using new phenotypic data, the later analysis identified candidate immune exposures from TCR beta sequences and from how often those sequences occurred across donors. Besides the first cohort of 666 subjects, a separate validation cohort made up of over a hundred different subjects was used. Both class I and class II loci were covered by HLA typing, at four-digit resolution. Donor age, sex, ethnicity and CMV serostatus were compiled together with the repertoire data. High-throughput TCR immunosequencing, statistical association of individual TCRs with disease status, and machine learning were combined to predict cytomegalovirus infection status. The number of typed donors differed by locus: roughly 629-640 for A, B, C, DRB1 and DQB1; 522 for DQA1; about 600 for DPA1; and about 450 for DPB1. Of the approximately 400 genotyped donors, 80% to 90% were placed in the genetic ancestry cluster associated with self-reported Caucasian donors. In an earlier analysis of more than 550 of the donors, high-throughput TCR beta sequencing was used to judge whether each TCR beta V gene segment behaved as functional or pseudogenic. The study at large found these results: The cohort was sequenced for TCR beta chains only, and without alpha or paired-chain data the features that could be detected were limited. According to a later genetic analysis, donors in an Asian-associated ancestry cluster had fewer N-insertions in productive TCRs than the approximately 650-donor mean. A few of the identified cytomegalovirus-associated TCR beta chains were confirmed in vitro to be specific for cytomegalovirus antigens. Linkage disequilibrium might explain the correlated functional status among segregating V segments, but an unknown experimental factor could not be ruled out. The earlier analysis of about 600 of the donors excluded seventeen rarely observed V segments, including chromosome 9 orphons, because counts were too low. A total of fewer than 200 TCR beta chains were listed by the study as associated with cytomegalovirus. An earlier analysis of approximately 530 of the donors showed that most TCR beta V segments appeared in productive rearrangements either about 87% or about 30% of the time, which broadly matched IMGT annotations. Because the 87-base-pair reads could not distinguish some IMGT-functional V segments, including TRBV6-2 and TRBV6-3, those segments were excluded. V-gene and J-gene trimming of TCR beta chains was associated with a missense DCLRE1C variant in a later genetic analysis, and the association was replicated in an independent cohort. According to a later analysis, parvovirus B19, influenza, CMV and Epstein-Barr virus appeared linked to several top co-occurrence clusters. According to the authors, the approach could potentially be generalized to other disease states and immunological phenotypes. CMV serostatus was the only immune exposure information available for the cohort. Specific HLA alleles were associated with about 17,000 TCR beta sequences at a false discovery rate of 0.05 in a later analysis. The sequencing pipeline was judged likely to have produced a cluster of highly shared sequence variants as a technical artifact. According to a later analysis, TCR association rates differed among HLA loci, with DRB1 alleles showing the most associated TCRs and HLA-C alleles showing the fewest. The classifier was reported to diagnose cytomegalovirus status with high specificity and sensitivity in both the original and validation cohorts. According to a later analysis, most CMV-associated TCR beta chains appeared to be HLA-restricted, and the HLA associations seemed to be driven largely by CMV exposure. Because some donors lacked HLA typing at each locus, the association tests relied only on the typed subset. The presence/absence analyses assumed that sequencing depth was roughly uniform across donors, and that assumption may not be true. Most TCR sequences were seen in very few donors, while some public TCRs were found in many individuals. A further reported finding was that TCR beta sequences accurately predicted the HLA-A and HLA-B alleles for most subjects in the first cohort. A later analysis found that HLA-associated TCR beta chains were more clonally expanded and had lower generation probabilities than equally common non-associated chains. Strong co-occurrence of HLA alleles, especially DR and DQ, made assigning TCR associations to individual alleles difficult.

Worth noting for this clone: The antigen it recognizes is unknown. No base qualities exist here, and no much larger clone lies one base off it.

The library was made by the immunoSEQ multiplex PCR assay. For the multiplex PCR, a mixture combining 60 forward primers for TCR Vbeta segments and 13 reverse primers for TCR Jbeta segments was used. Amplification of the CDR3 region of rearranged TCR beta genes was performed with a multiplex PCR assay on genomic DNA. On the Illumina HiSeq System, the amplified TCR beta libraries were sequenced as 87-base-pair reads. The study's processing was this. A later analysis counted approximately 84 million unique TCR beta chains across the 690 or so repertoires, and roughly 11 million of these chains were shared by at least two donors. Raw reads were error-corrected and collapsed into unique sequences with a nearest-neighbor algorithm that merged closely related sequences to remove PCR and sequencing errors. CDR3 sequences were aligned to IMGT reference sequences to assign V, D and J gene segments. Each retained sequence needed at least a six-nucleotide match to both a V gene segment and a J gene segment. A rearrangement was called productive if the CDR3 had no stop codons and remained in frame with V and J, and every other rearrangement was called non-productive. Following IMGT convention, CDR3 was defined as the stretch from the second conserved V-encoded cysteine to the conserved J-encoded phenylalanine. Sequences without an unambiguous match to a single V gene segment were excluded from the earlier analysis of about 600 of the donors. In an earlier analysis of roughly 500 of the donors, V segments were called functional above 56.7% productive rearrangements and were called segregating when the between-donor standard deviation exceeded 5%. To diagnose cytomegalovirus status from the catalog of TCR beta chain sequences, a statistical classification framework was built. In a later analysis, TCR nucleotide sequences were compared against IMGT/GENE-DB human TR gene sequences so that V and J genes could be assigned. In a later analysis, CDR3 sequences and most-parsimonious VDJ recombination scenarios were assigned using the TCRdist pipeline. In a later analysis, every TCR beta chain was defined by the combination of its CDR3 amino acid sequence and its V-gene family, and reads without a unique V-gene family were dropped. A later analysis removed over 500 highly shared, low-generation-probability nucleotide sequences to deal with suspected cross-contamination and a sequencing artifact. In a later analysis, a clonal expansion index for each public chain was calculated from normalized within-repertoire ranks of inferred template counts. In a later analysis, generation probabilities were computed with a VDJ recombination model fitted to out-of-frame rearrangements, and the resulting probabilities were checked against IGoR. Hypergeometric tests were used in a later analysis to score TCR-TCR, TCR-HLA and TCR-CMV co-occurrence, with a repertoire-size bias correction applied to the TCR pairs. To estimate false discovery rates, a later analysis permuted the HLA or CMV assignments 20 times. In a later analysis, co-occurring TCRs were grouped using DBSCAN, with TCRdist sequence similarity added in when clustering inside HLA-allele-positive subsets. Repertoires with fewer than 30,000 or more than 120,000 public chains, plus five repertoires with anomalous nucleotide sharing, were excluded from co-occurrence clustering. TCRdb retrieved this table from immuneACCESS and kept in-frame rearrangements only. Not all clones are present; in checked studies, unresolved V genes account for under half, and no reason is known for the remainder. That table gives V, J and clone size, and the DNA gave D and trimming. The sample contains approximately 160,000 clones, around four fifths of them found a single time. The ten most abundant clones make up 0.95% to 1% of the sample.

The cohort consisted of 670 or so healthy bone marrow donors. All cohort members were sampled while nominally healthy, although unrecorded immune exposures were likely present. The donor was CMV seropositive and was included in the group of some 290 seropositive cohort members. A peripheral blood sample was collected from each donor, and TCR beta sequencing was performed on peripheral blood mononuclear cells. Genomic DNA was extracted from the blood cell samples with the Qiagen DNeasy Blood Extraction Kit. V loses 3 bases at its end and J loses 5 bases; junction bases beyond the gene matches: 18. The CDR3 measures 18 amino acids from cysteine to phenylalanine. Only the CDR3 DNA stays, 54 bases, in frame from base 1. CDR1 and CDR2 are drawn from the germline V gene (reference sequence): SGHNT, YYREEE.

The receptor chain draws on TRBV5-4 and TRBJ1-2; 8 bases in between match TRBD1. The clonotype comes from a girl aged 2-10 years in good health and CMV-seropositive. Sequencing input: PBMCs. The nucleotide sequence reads TGTGCCAGCAGCTCAGGACAGGGCGGGATTAATTGGGCATATGGCTACACCTTC. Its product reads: CASSSGQGGINWAYGYTF.